This T cell receptor beta chain was sequenced in a study of blood T cell repertoires in COVID-19. Germline V gene sequence: CDR1 SGHDT, CDR2 YYEEEE. V dropped 4 bases and J dropped 7 bases, with 9 bases sitting between them. This CDR3 region has 12 residues. The assay was immunoSEQ multiplex PCR, and TCRdb's table has in-frame clones only and misses some. The data show some 250,000 clones, about 88% seen once. This chain uses TRBV5-6 with TRBJ2-1; weak D call: TRBD1 (6 bases). The sample was peripheral blood. This sequence was found in a man aged 25 to 40 with active or convalescent COVID-19. The CDR3 is CASSPDRNEQFF. The DNA of the CDR3 is TGTGCCAGCAGCCCGGACAGAAATGAGCAGTTCTTC.